Following are 10 T cell receptor beta chains from one sample sequenced in a study of cytomegalovirus exposure and HLA in healthy donors. The repertoire was sequenced with immunoSEQ multiplex PCR; TCRdb's copy has only in-frame clones and lacks some. Of approximately 57,000 clones in the sample, 93% were seen once. Material: PBMCs. Receptors were obtained from a woman aged 18 to 35 in good health and CMV-seronegative.

V is TRBV2 and J is TRBJ1-1; D gene unclear. Germline assignment: CDR1 SNHLY and CDR2 FYNNEI. The CDR3 contains 12 residues. Trimming removed 4 bases at V and 6 bases at J, with 9 bases between. The CDR3 loop is CASSGSRSEAFF. For the CDR3, the DNA is TGTGCCAGCAGTGGTAGTAGATCTGAAGCTTTCTTT. Variable domain in full (rest from reference TRBV2 and TRBJ1-1): EPEVTQTPSHQVTQMGQEVILRCVPISNHLYFYWYRQILGQKVEFLVSFYNNEISEKSEIFDDQFSVERPDGSNFTLKIRSTKLEDSAMYFCASSGSRSEAFFGQGTRLTVV.

This sequence joins TRBV9 and TRBJ1-2; 7 bases agree with TRBD1. Trimming at V came to 5 bases and at J to 0 bases, leaving 4 bases not matched to a gene. Germline V gene data show CDR1 as SGDLS and CDR2 as YYNGEE. The CDR3 covers 14 residues. The chain's CDR3 is CASRGQRANYGYTF. CDR3 nucleotide sequence: TGTGCCAGCAGGGGACAGAGGGCTAACTATGGCTACACCTTC.

The chain couples TRBV10-3 to TRBJ1-1, with 9 bases identical to TRBD1. The ends lost 3 bases at V and 3 bases at J; junction bases unmatched: 14. Germline V gives CDR1 ENHRY, CDR2 SYGVKD. The CDR3 sequence is 18 residues long. The CDR3 nucleotides are TGTGCCATCAGTGAATTAAGGGACAGGGTATTTGGGGACACTGAAGCTTTCTTT. Its translation is CAISELRDRVFGDTEAFF.

This rearrangement joins TRBV7-9 to TRBJ2-2; unclear D gene. Germline CDR1 reads SEHNR; CDR2 reads FQNEAQ (reference sequence). V was pared by 2 bases and J by 1 base, with 5 bases between. This CDR3 comprises 14 residues. The CDR3 region has the DNA TGTGCCAGCAGCTTACTATTGAACACCGGGGAGCTGTTTTTT. It yields the protein CASSLLLNTGELFF.

The rearrangement joins TRBV4-3 to TRBJ1-1; D not certain. This CDR3 spans 15 amino acids. The germline CDR1 and CDR2 sequences are LGHNA and YSLEER. V lost 0 bases and J 9 bases, leaving 17 bases between the germline ends. The CDR3 coding sequence is TGCGCCAGCAGCCAAGAGTGGGCGGGGTCAGGTAAAGCTTTCTTT. Its protein product is CASSQEWAGSGKAFF.

The chain joins TRBV30 to TRBJ2-1, with 9 bases lining up with TRBD2. Trimming at V came to 5 bases and at J to 14 bases, leaving 22 bases not matched to a gene. This CDR3 spans 16 amino acids. Germline V CDR1 and CDR2: GTSNPN, SVGIG (reference sequence). The CDR3 here is CAWPFLIAGDSKWEFF. The CDR3 bases are TGTGCCTGGCCCTTTCTGATAGCGGGAGATTCAAAGTGGGAGTTCTTC.

The chain links TRBV7-9 to TRBJ1-1; D gene uncertain. Germline V gene data show CDR1 as SEHNR and CDR2 as FQNEAQ (reference sequence). V gave up 1 base and J gave up 3 bases, with 6 bases separating them. The CDR3 loop spans 13 amino acids. The CDR3 DNA reads TGTGCCAGCAGCTTAGAGGCGGACACTGAAGCTTTCTTT. Translated: CASSLEADTEAFF.

CDR3 in amino acids: CASSDLQGSEGLYGYTF. The CDR3 bases are TGTGCCAGCAGCGACTTACAGGGTTCTGAGGGCCTTTATGGCTACACCTTC. The J gene is TRBJ1-2, the V gene TRBV7-2; tentative D call: TRBD1 (6 bases). V lost 5 bases and J lost 5, with 24 bases in between. This CDR3 comprises 17 residues. The germline V gene has CDR1 SGHTA and CDR2 FQGNSA.

The chain recombines TRBV15 with TRBJ1-6; D may be TRBD1 (6 bases). The CDR3 is 15 residues long. CDR1 and CDR2 from the germline V gene are LNHNV and YYDKDF (reference sequence). V was shortened by 5 bases and J by 6 bases, with 14 bases between the two germline ends. CDR3 in DNA: TGTGCCACCAGCGGAACAGGGAAGGGTAATTCACCCCTCCACTTT. Protein product: CATSGTGKGNSPLHF.

The CDR3 region is CAISESVGRASYNEQFF. The CDR3 DNA reads TGTGCCATCAGTGAGTCCGTCGGGAGGGCCTCCTACAATGAGCAGTTCTTC. The chain employs TRBV10-3 and TRBJ2-1, with 8 bases that match TRBD2. V dropped 0 bases and J dropped 0; count of bases not matched to a gene: 4. This CDR3 is built from 17 residues. From germline, CDR1 is ENHRY and CDR2 SYGVKD.